This T cell receptor beta chain derives from a study of Ad26.COV2.S vaccination and SARS-CoV-2 variants. TCRdb keeps only in-frame clones here, not all; method: immunoSEQ multiplex PCR. Found here are a few hundred thousand clones, roughly 90% of them singletons; the top ten hold approximately 4%. The treatment was: some 19 received Ad26.COV2.S at low or high dose, single or two shots; 5 received placebo; per-sample allocation not given. At day 63 after the first vaccine or placebo injection, samples were drawn. This clone has just a few counts. The sequences come from peripheral blood, collected in a trial of Ad26.COV2.S vaccine versus placebo. This TCR derives from a person between 18 and 65 years old who received the Ad26.COV2.S COVID-19 vaccine or a placebo.

As DNA, the CDR3 is TGTGCCAGCTCACCACCGGTAGCGGGGGAGACCCAGTACTTC. Translated: CASSPPVAGETQYF. The chain uses TRBV18 and TRBJ2-5; 8 bases map to TRBD2. Germline V lookup: CDR1 KGHSH, CDR2 LQKENI. V gave up 0 bases and J gave up 5 bases; unmatched junction bases: 2. The CDR3 length is 14 residues.